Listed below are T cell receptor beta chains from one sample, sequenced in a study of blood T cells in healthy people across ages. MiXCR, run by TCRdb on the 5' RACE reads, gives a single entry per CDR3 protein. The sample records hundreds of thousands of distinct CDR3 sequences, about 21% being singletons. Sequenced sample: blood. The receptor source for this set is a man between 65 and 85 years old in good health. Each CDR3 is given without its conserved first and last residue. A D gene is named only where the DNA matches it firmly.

ASSYSIARNEQF | . | TRBJ2-1 | TRBV6-5
SASREAKNIQY | . | TRBJ2-4 | TRBV20-1
ASSLRMGSTGLNSPLH | . | TRBJ1-6 | TRBV7-6
AISDPSLAGAYNEQF | TRBD2 | TRBJ2-1 | TRBV10-3
ASGSPSGQETQY | TRBD2 | TRBJ2-5 | TRBV6-5
SAGEGGHTEAF | . | TRBJ1-1 | TRBV29-1
ASSSLTSTNEKLF | . | TRBJ1-4 | TRBV7-9
ASSNRDSNTEAF | TRBD1 | TRBJ1-1 | TRBV6-6
ASSPPGGRAQDEQF | TRBD2 | . | TRBV4-1
ASSLAQYNEQF | . | TRBJ2-1 | TRBV5-1
ASSGRGHNTGELF | TRBD1 | TRBJ2-2 | TRBV5-1
ASSTRGEGYLF | . | TRBJ1-4 | TRBV6-6
ASSFAASGTSTDTQY | TRBD2 | TRBJ2-3 | TRBV5-1
AISEPSQPQH | . | TRBJ1-5 | TRBV10-3